These 20 T cell receptor beta chains were all obtained from the same sample, sequenced in a study of blood T cell repertoires in COVID-19. Clones were read by immunoSEQ multiplex PCR, and TCRdb kept only the in-frame ones, dropping some. The sample holds over 200,000 clones, over 80% seen once. Sequencing input: peripheral blood. The receptors stem from a woman aged 25 to 39 with COVID-19, enrolled during active disease.

The chain employs TRBV19 and TRBJ2-7; D perhaps matches TRBD1 (6 bases). This CDR3 region has 15 residues. CDR1 and CDR2 from the germline V gene are LNHDA and SQIVND (reference sequence). V was clipped by 1 base and J by 2 bases, with 12 bases between them. Here the CDR3 DNA reads TGTGCCAGTAGTATAGGCACAGGGCCTACCTACGAGCAGTACTTC. Translation: CASSIGTGPTYEQYF.

The V call is TRBV7-2, the J call TRBJ2-3; D perhaps matches TRBD2 (5 bases). The CDR3 is made up of 14 amino acids. CDR1 SGHTA and CDR2 FQGNSA come from the germline V gene. Deletions cut 2 bases from V and 0 bases from J, with 6 bases between. DNA for the CDR3: TGTGCCAGCAGCTTAAGGAGGAGCACAGATACGCAGTATTTT. Translated: CASSLRRSTDTQYF.

The J gene is TRBJ2-2, the V gene TRBV24-1, with TRBD2 identical over 7 bases. This CDR3 comprises 13 residues. With V trimmed by 8 bases and J by 7 bases, 6 bases remained unmatched. The germline CDR1 and CDR2 sequences are KGHDR and SFDVKD. The DNA of the CDR3 is TGTGCCACCACCCCCAGGGAGGGCGGGGAGCTGTTTTTT. Amino acids: CATTPREGGELFF.

The chain couples TRBV7-2 to TRBJ2-3; D not certain. The CDR3 is 13 amino acids. V lost 1 base to trimming and J lost 6 bases, with 8 bases between them. Per the germline V gene, CDR1 is SGHTA and CDR2 is FQGNSA. The CDR3 DNA is TGTGCCAGCAGCTTAGAAACAGAGGATACGCAGTATTTT. Its translation: CASSLETEDTQYF.

CDR3 loop: CASSLQGVTMNTEAFF. CDR3 DNA: TGTGCCAGCAGCTTACAAGGGGTTACAATGAACACTGAAGCTTTCTTT. The V gene is TRBV7-2, the J gene TRBJ1-1; D might be TRBD1 (5 bases). CDR1 is SGHTA and CDR2 is FQGNSA in the germline V gene. Trimming cost V 2 bases and J 0 bases, with 13 bases left between them. The CDR3 length is 16 residues.

The table lists this clone with a count of one. The rearrangement uses TRBV4-3 and TRBJ2-7, with D possibly being TRBD1 (6 bases). The CDR3 contains 14 residues. Germline loops: CDR1 LGHNA, CDR2 YSLEER. V was shortened by 1 base and J by 4 bases, with 11 bases between the two germline ends. CDR3 DNA: TGCGCCAGCAGCCAAGGACAGGCAAGTTACGAGCAGTACTTC. Protein: CASSQGQASYEQYF.

The rearrangement links TRBV9 to TRBJ1-6; D gene unclear. Germline CDR1 is SGDLS and CDR2 is YYNGEE. The CDR3 spans 17 residues. Trimming shortened V by 1 base and J by 1 base, and 12 bases separated the two germline ends. The CDR3 loop reads CASSVSVGRSYNSPLHF. The DNA of the CDR3 is TGTGCCAGCAGCGTAAGCGTCGGCAGATCCTATAATTCACCCCTCCACTTT.

This clone was counted once. CDR3 bases: TGTGCCAGCAGCTTAGCCGGGACAGGGAGGGAGACCCAGTACTTC. Residues: CASSLAGTGRETQYF. The chain carries TRBV5-4 and TRBJ2-5; 9 nucleotides agree with TRBD1. Germline V lookup: CDR1 SGHNT, CDR2 YYREEE (reference sequence). The trim removed 2 bases at V and 5 bases at J, leaving 7 bases unmatched. The CDR3 totals 15 residues.

This chain connects TRBV5-1 to TRBJ2-5, with 11 bases fitting TRBD1. The CDR3 covers 15 residues. The V gene's germline CDR1 is SGHRS and CDR2 YFSETQ. V was pared by 5 bases and J by 0 bases, with 3 bases of the junction left unmatched. For the CDR3, the DNA is TGCGCCAGCAGTCAGGACAGGGGGCACCAAGAGACCCAGTACTTC. It translates to CASSQDRGHQETQYF.

This chain connects TRBV7-9 to TRBJ2-1, with D perhaps matching TRBD2 (6 bases). With 5 bases removed from V and 5 bases from J, the gap between germline ends came to 19 bases. This CDR3 is built from 16 residues. Per the germline V gene, CDR1 is SEHNR and CDR2 is FQNEAQ (reference sequence). The CDR3 loop reads CASSPKPGLQHNEQFF. DNA for the CDR3: TGTGCCAGCAGCCCCAAGCCGGGACTTCAACACAATGAGCAGTTCTTC.

The chain carries TRBV5-4 and TRBJ1-6; 9 bases agree with TRBD1. Trimming removed 4 bases from V and 10 bases from J; junction bases left unmatched: 9. CDR3 length equals 15 residues. Per germline, CDR1 SGHNT and CDR2 YYREEE (reference sequence). This CDR3 is CASSTPTGGESPLHF. Here the CDR3 DNA reads TGTGCCAGCAGCACCCCGACAGGGGGAGAATCACCCCTCCACTTT.

V and J are TRBV10-2 and TRBJ1-5; tentatively, D is TRBD1 (5 bases). This CDR3 comprises 14 residues. Germline V gene lookup returns CDR1 WSHSY and CDR2 SAAADI. V lost 4 bases to trimming and J lost 4 bases, with 11 bases between them. This CDR3 reads CASSGRTPNQPQHF. The CDR3, as DNA: TGCGCCAGCAGTGGCAGGACACCTAATCAGCCCCAGCATTTT.

This clone came up a few times. The genes are TRBV5-6 and TRBJ1-4; D is possibly TRBD1 (6 bases). The CDR3 covers 16 residues. CDR1 is SGHDT and CDR2 is YYEEEE in the germline V gene. Trimming pared 2 bases from V and 4 bases from J, leaving 15 bases between. In DNA form, the CDR3 reads TGTGCCAGCAGCTTTGGAACAGGACAGAATAATGAAAAACTGTTTTTT. It translates to CASSFGTGQNNEKLFF.

V and J are TRBV11-2 and TRBJ2-3; D gene uncertain. This CDR3 spans 14 amino acids. Germline V CDR1 and CDR2: SGHAT, FQNNGV. Deletions cut 2 bases from V and 4 bases from J, with 10 bases between. CDR3 amino acids: CASSLLSVSDTQYF. For the CDR3, the DNA is TGTGCCAGCAGCTTACTCAGCGTCTCAGATACGCAGTATTTT.

The chain couples TRBV13 to TRBJ1-3, with D unclear. The CDR3 is 14 residues long. V lost 3 bases, J lost 0 bases, and 6 bases lay in between. The V gene's germline CDR1 is PRHDT and CDR2 FYEKMQ (reference sequence). The CDR3 loop is CASSFYSSGNTIYF. Here the CDR3 DNA reads TGTGCCAGCAGCTTTTACAGCTCTGGAAACACCATATATTTT.

About this clone itself: This same CDR3 is encoded by further DNA sequences in the sample. The rearrangement links TRBV7-2 to TRBJ2-3; maybe TRBD2 (5 bases). Trimming shortened V by 0 bases and J by 5 bases, and 6 bases separated the two germline ends. The CDR3 consists of 13 residues. The germline gives CDR1 SGHTA, CDR2 FQGNSA. The CDR3 reads CASSLARGDTQYF. In nucleotides, the CDR3 is TGTGCCAGCAGCTTAGCCCGGGGAGATACGCAGTATTTT.

This clone occurred a few times. The CDR3 coding sequence is TGTGCCAGCAGCCCCGAGACTGACTATGGCTACACCTTC. Amino acids: CASSPETDYGYTF. The chain has TRBV7-9 and TRBJ1-2, with D unclear. The CDR3 spans 13 residues. The V end was cut by 5 bases, the J end by 3 bases, with 10 bases between. Germline V lookup: CDR1 SEHNR, CDR2 FQNEAQ (reference sequence).

CDR3 nucleotides: TGCAGCGTTGAAACAACTAGCGGGAGGGATGAGCAGTTCTTC. It encodes CSVETTSGRDEQFF. The gene calls are TRBV29-1 and TRBJ2-1; 13 bases map to TRBD2. V lost 2 bases, J lost 8 bases, and 3 bases stayed unmatched. The CDR3 has 14 amino acids. Germline CDR1 and CDR2: SQVTM and ANQGSEA.

The rearrangement uses TRBV11-2 and TRBJ2-3; TRBD2 might be the D (6 bases). The length of the CDR3 is 13 residues. Per the germline V gene, CDR1 is SGHAT and CDR2 is FQNNGV. V was pared by 5 bases and J by 6 bases, with 12 bases between. The chain's CDR3 is CASSVSGSDTQYF. The CDR3 nucleotides are TGTGCCAGCAGCGTGAGCGGGTCCGATACGCAGTATTTT. Full variable domain (rest looked up from reference TRBV11-2 and TRBJ2-3): EAGVAQSPRYKIIEKRQSVAFWCNPISGHATLYWYQQILGQGPKLLIQFQNNGVVDDSQLPKDRFSAERLKGVDSTLKIQPAKLEDSAVYLCASSVSGSDTQYFGPGTRLTVL.

V gene TRBV2 combines with J gene TRBJ1-5, with no clear D. The V gene's germline CDR1 is SNHLY and CDR2 FYNNEI. The CDR3 spans 14 residues. Trimming left V 7 bases short and J 2 bases short, with 12 bases between. CDR3 nucleotides: TGTGCCAGCACCCCCGGGAATGGCAATCAGCCCCAGCATTTT. Its translation: CASTPGNGNQPQHF.